Listed below are T cell receptor beta chains from one sample, sequenced in a study of blood T cell repertoires in COVID-19. Clones were sequenced by immunoSEQ multiplex PCR, and TCRdb holds only the in-frame ones, with some missing. The profile shows 90,000 to 110,000 clones, roughly 80% of them singletons. The sequencing input was peripheral blood. These receptors all stem from a woman older than 75 with acute or convalescent COVID-19. Each CDR3 is given with its conserved first and last residue. Fields, in order: D gene, clone size, V gene, J gene, CDR3 protein, CDR3 DNA. D genes are given only for firm matches. The size of a clone is reported for some rows only, either as once, few or many, or as a class for expanded clones.

D: TRBD1
size: many
V: TRBV29-1
J: TRBJ1-2
CDR3: CSGTPADRAGYTF
DNA: TGCAGCGGGACACCAGCGGACAGGGCCGGCTACACCTTC

D: .
size: .
V: TRBV10-3
J: TRBJ2-7
CDR3: CAIRYGTGAYEQYF
DNA: TGTGCCATCAGATACGGGACGGGAGCCTACGAGCAGTACTTC

D: TRBD2
size: .
V: TRBV19
J: TRBJ2-3
CDR3: CASSPLPTGGPSDTQYF
DNA: TGTGCCAGTAGTCCCCTCCCCACGGGAGGGCCCTCAGATACGCAGTATTTT

D: .
size: .
V: TRBV7-2
J: TRBJ1-4
CDR3: CASSLRRGNEKLFF
DNA: TGTGCCAGCAGCTTAAGGAGGGGCAATGAAAAACTGTTTTTT

D: .
size: .
V: TRBV7-9
J: TRBJ2-1
CDR3: CASSLAGGPKSNEQFF
DNA: TGTGCCAGCAGCTTAGCCGGGGGACCGAAATCCAATGAGCAGTTCTTC

D: .
size: .
V: TRBV5-4
J: TRBJ2-1
CDR3: CASGYSISYNEQFF
DNA: TGTGCCAGCGGCTACTCCATCTCCTACAATGAGCAGTTCTTC

D: .
size: once
V: TRBV28
J: TRBJ1-2
CDR3: CASSLVAATNYGYTF
DNA: TGTGCCAGCAGTTTAGTCGCCGCTACTAACTATGGCTACACCTTC

D: .
size: many
V: TRBV19
J: TRBJ1-3
CDR3: CASKSGSSGNTIYF
DNA: TGTGCCAGTAAAAGCGGTAGCTCTGGAAACACCATATATTTT

D: .
size: .
V: TRBV7-9
J: TRBJ2-1
CDR3: CASSLSFGNEQFF
DNA: TGTGCCAGCAGCTTAAGTTTCGGCAATGAGCAGTTCTTC

D: .
size: .
V: TRBV5-1
J: TRBJ2-1
CDR3: CASSLGRSPSYNEQFF
DNA: TGCGCCAGCAGCTTGGGTAGAAGCCCTTCCTACAATGAGCAGTTCTTC

D: TRBD2
size: .
V: TRBV29-1
J: TRBJ2-7
CDR3: CSSLTGGLAAPSYEQYF
DNA: TGCAGCTCATTGACAGGAGGACTAGCGGCCCCATCCTACGAGCAGTACTTC

D: .
size: .
V: TRBV18
J: TRBJ2-2
CDR3: CASSPRTGELFF
DNA: TGTGCCAGCTCACCTCGCACCGGGGAGCTGTTTTTT

D: .
size: few
V: TRBV2
J: TRBJ1-6
CDR3: CASMRQSNSPLHF
DNA: TGTGCCAGCATGAGGCAGAGTAATTCACCCCTCCACTTT

D: .
size: .
V: TRBV27
J: TRBJ2-2
CDR3: CASNYIGGTPGELFF
DNA: TGTGCCAGCAATTATATCGGGGGAACCCCCGGGGAGCTGTTTTTT

D: TRBD1
size: many
V: TRBV7-2
J: TRBJ1-2
CDR3: CASSNLRLTGDYGYTF
DNA: TGTGCCAGCAGCAACTTACGCCTAACAGGGGACTATGGCTACACCTTC

D: TRBD2
size: once
V: TRBV7-8
J: TRBJ2-1
CDR3: CASSLTSPYSYNEQFF
DNA: TGTGCCAGCAGCTTGACTAGCCCCTACTCCTACAATGAGCAGTTCTTC

D: TRBD1
size: .
V: TRBV19
J: TRBJ1-5
CDR3: CASSLDRLNQPQHF
DNA: TGTGCCAGTAGTTTGGACAGGCTCAATCAGCCCCAGCATTTT

D: .
size: .
V: TRBV5-1
J: TRBJ1-1
CDR3: CASSLGMTVTEAFF
DNA: TGCGCCAGCAGCTTGGGGATGACAGTTACTGAAGCTTTCTTT

D: TRBD1
size: .
V: TRBV27
J: TRBJ2-3
CDR3: CASRLTGTGGANTQYF
DNA: TGTGCCAGCAGGTTAACCGGGACAGGGGGCGCGAATACGCAGTATTTT

D: TRBD1
size: .
V: TRBV3-1/TRBV3-2
J: TRBJ1-2
CDR3: CASSLWDRANYGYTF
DNA: TGTGCCAGCAGCCTTTGGGACAGAGCTAACTATGGCTACACCTTC

D: TRBD1
size: .
V: TRBV10-3
J: TRBJ2-6
CDR3: CAIKRQGSGANVLTF
DNA: TGTGCCATCAAGAGACAGGGCTCTGGGGCCAACGTCCTGACTTTC

D: .
size: .
V: TRBV28
J: TRBJ1-5
CDR3: CASKRGNNQPQHF
DNA: TGTGCCAGCAAAAGGGGAAACAATCAGCCCCAGCATTTT

D: TRBD2
size: .
V: TRBV28
J: TRBJ2-7
CDR3: CASRRGTSGSHEQYF
DNA: TGTGCCAGCAGACGTGGGACTAGCGGGAGCCACGAGCAGTACTTC

D: TRBD1
size: few
V: TRBV28
J: TRBJ2-7
CDR3: CASSLLGAGGVFEQYF
DNA: TGTGCCAGCAGTTTATTGGGGGCAGGGGGAGTATTCGAGCAGTACTTC

D: .
size: once
V: TRBV18
J: TRBJ1-2
CDR3: CASSPQDSYGYTF
DNA: TGTGCCAGCTCACCACAGGACAGCTATGGCTACACCTTC

D: TRBD2
size: .
V: TRBV11-3
J: TRBJ2-2
CDR3: CASSMGGSRLSGELFF
DNA: TGTGCCAGCAGCATGGGCGGGAGTCGATTAAGCGGGGAGCTGTTTTTT

D: .
size: .
V: TRBV4-3
J: TRBJ2-2
CDR3: CASSQTTGELFF
DNA: TGCGCCAGCAGCCAAACAACCGGGGAGCTGTTTTTT

D: TRBD2
size: .
V: TRBV19
J: TRBJ2-2
CDR3: CASSRGLAGLTGELFF
DNA: TGTGCCAGTAGTAGGGGACTAGCGGGACTCACCGGGGAGCTGTTTTTT

D: .
size: once
V: TRBV29-1
J: TRBJ2-1
CDR3: CSGRQYNEQFF
DNA: TGCAGCGGGAGGCAATACAATGAGCAGTTCTTC

D: TRBD1
size: .
V: TRBV19
J: TRBJ2-7
CDR3: CASHTGQGGEQYF
DNA: TGTGCCAGCCATACGGGACAGGGGGGCGAGCAGTACTTC